This record covers a single TCR beta chain. Antigen specificity is unknown. V was cut by 0 bases and J by 7 bases, with 19 bases left in between. The CDR3 has 16 amino acids. The germline V gene has CDR1 SEHNR and CDR2 FQNEAQ (reference sequence). The sample is drawn from a study of blood T cells in healthy people across ages. The draw of peripheral blood yielded approximately 10 milliliters from each donor. It was with a sample-barcoded 5' primer and a J-beta primer mix that a second PCR of roughly 7 to 12 cycles was run. TCRdb analysed the 5' RACE reads with MiXCR anew, one entry per CDR3 protein. The sample shows over 1,200,000 distinct CDR3 sequences, roughly 60% of them seen only once. Whole-study results and caveats: A strong correlation between TCR beta diversity and naive T cell percentage was seen.

The V call is TRBV7-9, the J call TRBJ2-7; D could derive from TRBD1 or TRBD2 (5 bases each). This TCR derives from a young man in good health. The sample taken for sequencing was blood. The CDR3 sequence: CASSLAGRDQVGEQYF. The CDR3 DNA reads TGTGCCAGCAGCTTAGCTGGAAGGGACCAGGTGGGGGAGCAGTACTTC.